Listed below are T cell receptor beta chains from one sample, sequenced in a study of cytomegalovirus exposure and HLA in healthy donors. Method: immunoSEQ multiplex PCR; TCRdb's copy keeps in-frame clones and lacks some. The repertoire holds 140,000 or so clones, with 66% as singletons. Sequenced: PBMCs. The receptors here all came from an older woman in good health and CMV-seronegative. The CDR3 runs from the conserved cysteine through the conserved F or W. The order of the fields is CDR3 length, D gene, J gene, V gene, clone size, CDR3 protein, CDR3 DNA. D genes are given only for firm matches. The size of a clone is reported for some rows only, either as once, few or many, or as a class for expanded clones.

len: 16; d_gene: .; j_gene: TRBJ1-5; v_gene: TRBV18; abundance: .; CDR3aa: CASSSTGQTHNQPQHF; CDR3nt: TGTGCCAGCTCATCCACCGGACAGACCCACAATCAGCCCCAGCATTTT
len: 15; d_gene: .; j_gene: TRBJ2-1; v_gene: TRBV5-6; abundance: .; CDR3aa: CASMDGRSSYNEQFF; CDR3nt: TGTGCCAGTATGGACGGGAGAAGCTCCTACAATGAGCAGTTCTTC
len: 13; d_gene: .; j_gene: TRBJ1-4; v_gene: TRBV2; abundance: .; CDR3aa: CASTGRTNEKLFF; CDR3nt: TGTGCCAGCACAGGGCGGACTAATGAAAAACTGTTTTTT
len: 15; d_gene: TRBD2; j_gene: TRBJ2-7; v_gene: TRBV18; abundance: few; CDR3aa: CASSPPASGRAEQYF; CDR3nt: TGTGCCAGCTCACCACCGGCTAGCGGGAGGGCCGAGCAGTACTTC
len: 16; d_gene: TRBD2; j_gene: TRBJ2-5; v_gene: TRBV19; abundance: .; CDR3aa: CASSIGGLAGEETQYF; CDR3nt: TGTGCCAGTAGTATAGGGGGACTAGCGGGAGAAGAGACCCAGTACTTC
len: 13; d_gene: TRBD1; j_gene: TRBJ1-1; v_gene: TRBV18; abundance: .; CDR3aa: CASSPLDRAEAFF; CDR3nt: TGTGCCAGCTCACCGCTTGACAGGGCTGAAGCTTTCTTT
len: 13; d_gene: .; j_gene: TRBJ2-5; v_gene: TRBV7-2; abundance: .; CDR3aa: CASSLVRGETQYF; CDR3nt: TGTGCCAGCAGCTTAGTTCGGGGAGAGACCCAGTACTTC
len: 12; d_gene: TRBD2; j_gene: TRBJ2-7; v_gene: TRBV27; abundance: .; CDR3aa: CASSFSGGEQYF; CDR3nt: TGTGCCAGCAGTTTTTCGGGAGGCGAGCAGTACTTC
len: 16; d_gene: TRBD2; j_gene: TRBJ2-3; v_gene: TRBV29-1; abundance: .; CDR3aa: CSVDMGLAGVTDTQYF; CDR3nt: TGCAGCGTCGACATGGGACTAGCGGGGGTCACAGATACGCAGTATTTT
len: 16; d_gene: TRBD2; j_gene: TRBJ2-1; v_gene: TRBV6-6; abundance: .; CDR3aa: CASSYFGLAQNNEQFF; CDR3nt: TGTGCCAGCAGTTACTTCGGACTAGCGCAAAACAATGAGCAGTTCTTC
len: 14; d_gene: .; j_gene: TRBJ2-7; v_gene: TRBV19; abundance: few; CDR3aa: CASSLTKSSYEQYF; CDR3nt: TGTGCCAGTAGTTTAACAAAAAGCTCCTACGAGCAGTACTTC
len: 15; d_gene: TRBD2; j_gene: TRBJ2-7; v_gene: TRBV5-4; abundance: .; CDR3aa: CASSLAGTSGFGQYF; CDR3nt: TGTGCCAGCAGCTTGGCCGGGACTAGCGGCTTCGGGCAGTACTTC
len: 14; d_gene: .; j_gene: TRBJ1-1; v_gene: TRBV11-3; abundance: .; CDR3aa: CASSLGPGSTEAFF; CDR3nt: TGTGCCAGCAGCTTAGGTCCGGGGAGCACTGAAGCTTTCTTT
len: 15; d_gene: TRBD2; j_gene: TRBJ2-3; v_gene: TRBV5-4; abundance: .; CDR3aa: CASSLSAGGGDTQYF; CDR3nt: TGTGCCAGCAGCTTATCAGCGGGAGGAGGAGATACGCAGTATTTT
len: 15; d_gene: TRBD1; j_gene: TRBJ1-4; v_gene: TRBV9; abundance: .; CDR3aa: CASSPRTGGNEKLFF; CDR3nt: TGTGCCAGCAGCCCCCGGACAGGGGGCAATGAAAAACTGTTTTTT
len: 15; d_gene: TRBD2; j_gene: TRBJ2-3; v_gene: TRBV5-1; abundance: .; CDR3aa: CASSLGLRGGDTQYF; CDR3nt: TGCGCCAGCAGCTTGGGACTACGGGGGGGGGATACGCAGTATTTT